Below, one T cell receptor beta chain is given with its context. Its antigen is as yet unknown. The data were obtained in a study of shared clonotypes between healthy human individuals. Overall study: CD4 naive cells filled three plates per donor, CD4 memory three, CD8 naive two and CD8 memory one. Study-wide findings and caveats: Rarefaction curves obtained for sorted subsets showed sequencing incomplete despite large depth.

Clones were sequenced by immunoSEQ multiplex PCR, and TCRdb holds only the in-frame ones, with some missing. The sample holds roughly 2 million clones, approximately 95% seen once. The CDR3 extends over 16 amino acids. The V end lost 4 bases, the J end lost 0 bases, and 14 bases lay between the germline ends. In germline, CDR1 is SGHNT, CDR2 YYREEE (reference sequence). CD4+ cells yielded CD45RA+ naive and CD45RA-negative memory subsets. The sequence was collected from a man aged 18 to 29 in good health. Material for sequencing was naive CD4+ T cells sorted from blood. The sample's subset: CD45RA+ positively selected. This rearrangement joins TRBV5-4 to TRBJ1-3; D is uncertain. The DNA for the CDR3 is TGTGCCAGCAGCCTTGCTGGACCGGTCTCTGGAAACACCATATATTTT. Its translation: CASSLAGPVSGNTIYF.